Given below is one TCR beta chain in context. What it binds is unknown. Germline V gives CDR1 GTSNPN, CDR2 SVGIG (reference sequence). The length of the CDR3 is 13 residues. Trimming stripped 4 bases from V and 4 bases from J, with 13 bases between. The data were taken from a study of shared clonotypes between healthy human individuals. Study-wide results and caveats: Naive subsets, compared against memory subsets, generally had larger estimated richness values. Investigators collected only blood, and repertoires in tissues likely differ.

In replicate PCRs of sorted subsets, approximately 210 ng DNA, roughly 31,000 T cell genomes, was used. The authors' processing: Filtering of immunoSEQ junctional sequences could not match full-length read filtering. TCRdb's copy holds only in-frame clones and misses some; the assay was immunoSEQ multiplex PCR. The V and J calls and clone size were taken over from that table, and D and trimming were inferred from the DNA. The data contain 2 million to 2.5 million clones, approximately 93% of them singletons. This chain connects TRBV30 to TRBJ1-1; D uncertain. Material: naive CD4+ T cells from PBMCs. Subset given: CD45RA+ positively selected. The receptor comes from a man aged 18-30 years in good health. Some clones in this sample may be carry-over from other donors' samples. CDR3 in amino acids: CAWISGMSTEAFF. DNA for the CDR3: TGTGCCTGGATTTCCGGGATGAGCACTGAAGCTTTCTTT.